The rows below give T cell receptor beta chains drawn from one sample of a study of CD8+ T cells in alopecia areata. TCRdb keeps only in-frame clones here, not all; method: immunoSEQ multiplex PCR. Here the sample spans about 110,000 clones, 45% to 70% being singletons. Sequencing used CD8+ T cells sorted from blood. These receptor sequences come from a human donor in good health. Both conserved end residues are part of each CDR3. The D gene is left open where the match is weak. Only part of the rows carry a size: once, few, many, or a class if the clone is expanded.

j_gene: TRBJ2-7; v_gene: TRBV15; d_gene: .; abundance: .; CDR3nt: TGTGCCACCAGCAGAAAGACGGGCACCCCCTACGAGCAGTACTTC; CDR3aa: CATSRKTGTPYEQYF
j_gene: TRBJ1-2; v_gene: TRBV25-1; d_gene: .; abundance: once; CDR3nt: TGTGCCAGCAGTGTCGGGAGCGGGGCAAGCGGCTACACCTTC; CDR3aa: CASSVGSGASGYTF
j_gene: TRBJ2-5; v_gene: TRBV5-1; d_gene: .; abundance: .; CDR3nt: TGCGCCAGCAGCCAGGGTTGGGATGGGCAGCAAGAGACCCAGTACTTC; CDR3aa: CASSQGWDGQQETQYF
j_gene: TRBJ2-4; v_gene: TRBV9; d_gene: .; abundance: .; CDR3nt: TGTGCCAGCAGCGACCCCAGGGAGGGGGGAGCCAAAAACATTCAGTACTTC; CDR3aa: CASSDPREGGAKNIQYF
j_gene: TRBJ2-4; v_gene: TRBV15; d_gene: .; abundance: .; CDR3nt: TGTGCCACCAGCAGAGAAGGCACAAACATTCAGTACTTC; CDR3aa: CATSREGTNIQYF
j_gene: TRBJ2-3; v_gene: TRBV9; d_gene: .; abundance: .; CDR3nt: TGTGCCAGCAGCGTAGGTGGAGCTAGCACAGATACGCAGTATTTT; CDR3aa: CASSVGGASTDTQYF
j_gene: TRBJ2-5; v_gene: TRBV7-9; d_gene: .; abundance: once; CDR3nt: TGTGCCACCCTACCCGCCGGGGGAGAGACCCAGTACTTC; CDR3aa: CATLPAGGETQYF
j_gene: TRBJ1-2; v_gene: TRBV29-1; d_gene: TRBD1; abundance: .; CDR3nt: TGCAGCGTCCTCGGGACAGGCGTCGATGGCTACACCTTC; CDR3aa: CSVLGTGVDGYTF
j_gene: TRBJ1-1; v_gene: TRBV28; d_gene: TRBD1; abundance: .; CDR3nt: TGTGCCAGCAGTCAGGGGGGGAAAGCTTTCTTT; CDR3aa: CASSQGGKAFF
j_gene: TRBJ2-7; v_gene: TRBV10-3; d_gene: .; abundance: .; CDR3nt: TGTGCCATCAGCCAGGGGGGCGGCGAGCAGTACTTC; CDR3aa: CAISQGGGEQYF
j_gene: TRBJ2-1; v_gene: TRBV7-9; d_gene: TRBD1; abundance: .; CDR3nt: TGTGCCAGCAGTCCTCCTCCGGGACAGGGCAATGAGCAGTTCTTC; CDR3aa: CASSPPPGQGNEQFF
j_gene: TRBJ2-7; v_gene: TRBV6-5; d_gene: TRBD1; abundance: .; CDR3nt: TGTGCCAGCAGTTGGGACAGCTCCTACGAGCAGTACTTC; CDR3aa: CASSWDSSYEQYF
j_gene: TRBJ1-2; v_gene: TRBV25-1; d_gene: .; abundance: few; CDR3nt: TGTGCCAGCAGTGAATATAAGATTGGCTACACCTTC; CDR3aa: CASSEYKIGYTF
j_gene: TRBJ2-2; v_gene: TRBV5-6; d_gene: TRBD2; abundance: .; CDR3nt: TGTGCCAGCAGCTCGGGAGGCGGGGAGCTGTTTTTT; CDR3aa: CASSSGGGELFF
j_gene: TRBJ1-5; v_gene: TRBV7-9; d_gene: .; abundance: .; CDR3nt: TGTGCCAGCAGCCCAGACGGTAATCAGCCCCAGCATTTT; CDR3aa: CASSPDGNQPQHF
j_gene: TRBJ2-7; v_gene: TRBV29-1; d_gene: .; abundance: .; CDR3nt: TGCAGCGTTGAAAGTGGAAGCGAGTCCTACGAGCAGTACTTC; CDR3aa: CSVESGSESYEQYF
j_gene: TRBJ2-1; v_gene: TRBV7-2; d_gene: .; abundance: .; CDR3nt: TGTGCCAGCAGCTTAGCGAGATTTAGCATGTATGTGGACAATGAGCAGTTCTTC; CDR3aa: CASSLARFSMYVDNEQFF
j_gene: TRBJ1-2; v_gene: TRBV6-1; d_gene: .; abundance: .; CDR3nt: TGTGCCAGCAGTGGAGGCAGGTATGACGGCTACACCTTC; CDR3aa: CASSGGRYDGYTF
j_gene: TRBJ1-1; v_gene: TRBV27; d_gene: .; abundance: .; CDR3nt: TGTGCCAGCAGTTATGGACTAAACACTGAAGCTTTCTTT; CDR3aa: CASSYGLNTEAFF
j_gene: TRBJ2-7; v_gene: TRBV30; d_gene: .; abundance: .; CDR3nt: TGTGCCTGGAGTCACACAGGGTCATCAGCCTACGAGCAGTACTTC; CDR3aa: CAWSHTGSSAYEQYF
j_gene: TRBJ2-3; v_gene: TRBV11-2; d_gene: .; abundance: .; CDR3nt: TGTGCCAGCAGCTTCTCGGCCGCAACGGGGGATACGCAGTATTTT; CDR3aa: CASSFSAATGDTQYF
j_gene: TRBJ1-1; v_gene: TRBV5-6; d_gene: .; abundance: .; CDR3nt: TGTGCCAGCAGCTTTCCCGACGCCGTAAACACTGAAGCTTTCTTT; CDR3aa: CASSFPDAVNTEAFF
j_gene: TRBJ2-1; v_gene: TRBV9; d_gene: TRBD1; abundance: few; CDR3nt: TGTGCCAGCAGCGTAGACGACAGGGGTTACAATGAGCAGTTCTTC; CDR3aa: CASSVDDRGYNEQFF
j_gene: TRBJ2-2; v_gene: TRBV29-1; d_gene: TRBD2; abundance: .; CDR3nt: TGCAGCGTTCTGGGACTAGCGGAGAACACCGGGGAGCTGTTTTTT; CDR3aa: CSVLGLAENTGELFF
j_gene: TRBJ1-1; v_gene: TRBV7-8; d_gene: .; abundance: .; CDR3nt: TGTGCCAGCAGCCCAGGGAGGTTGGGCGTGAACACTGAAGCTTTCTTT; CDR3aa: CASSPGRLGVNTEAFF
j_gene: TRBJ2-1; v_gene: TRBV7-2; d_gene: .; abundance: few; CDR3nt: TGTGCCAGCAGCTACCAGGGAGGTGAGCAGTTCTTC; CDR3aa: CASSYQGGEQFF
j_gene: TRBJ2-3; v_gene: TRBV5-1; d_gene: TRBD2; abundance: few; CDR3nt: TGCGCCAGCAGCTTGGCCACTGGGACTAGCAAGACTAGCACAGATACGCAGTATTTT; CDR3aa: CASSLATGTSKTSTDTQYF
j_gene: TRBJ2-1; v_gene: TRBV29-1; d_gene: TRBD2; abundance: .; CDR3nt: TGCAGCGTTGAGCGGGGGGGATTATACAATGAGCAGTTCTTC; CDR3aa: CSVERGGLYNEQFF
j_gene: TRBJ1-5; v_gene: TRBV19; d_gene: .; abundance: .; CDR3nt: TGTGCCAGTATTCGTCAGCCCCAGCATTTT; CDR3aa: CASIRQPQHF
j_gene: TRBJ1-1; v_gene: TRBV29-1; d_gene: .; abundance: .; CDR3nt: TGCAGCGCGTTCATATCTGAAGCTTTCTTT; CDR3aa: CSAFISEAFF
j_gene: TRBJ2-1; v_gene: TRBV5-1; d_gene: TRBD2; abundance: .; CDR3nt: TGCGCCAGCAGCTGGACTAGCGGGGTGAACAATGAGCAGTTCTTC; CDR3aa: CASSWTSGVNNEQFF
j_gene: TRBJ1-1; v_gene: TRBV9; d_gene: .; abundance: .; CDR3nt: TGTGCCAGCAGCGTAGACGGGGGAAGGTACACTGAAGCTTTCTTT; CDR3aa: CASSVDGGRYTEAFF
j_gene: TRBJ2-2; v_gene: TRBV11-2; d_gene: TRBD2; abundance: .; CDR3nt: TGTGCCAGCAGCTTAGGTCACCCGGGACTAGCGGTGACCGGGGAGCTGTTTTTT; CDR3aa: CASSLGHPGLAVTGELFF
j_gene: TRBJ2-7; v_gene: TRBV5-6; d_gene: .; abundance: few; CDR3nt: TGTGCCAGCAGCTACCGGGCGAGCTCCTACGAGCAGTACTTC; CDR3aa: CASSYRASSYEQYF
j_gene: TRBJ2-1; v_gene: TRBV5-1; d_gene: .; abundance: .; CDR3nt: TGCGCCAGCAGCTTGTACTACAGCTCCTACAATGAGCAGTTCTTC; CDR3aa: CASSLYYSSYNEQFF
j_gene: TRBJ1-6; v_gene: TRBV4-2; d_gene: .; abundance: .; CDR3nt: TGTGCCAGCAGCCAGTATATCCAATATCAACTGCTTAATTCACCCCTCCACTTT; CDR3aa: CASSQYIQYQLLNSPLHF
j_gene: TRBJ1-1; v_gene: TRBV4-1; d_gene: TRBD1; abundance: few; CDR3nt: TGCGCCAGCAGCCAAGGACAGGGTGGAGCTTTCTTT; CDR3aa: CASSQGQGGAFF
j_gene: TRBJ1-1; v_gene: TRBV7-9; d_gene: .; abundance: .; CDR3nt: TGTGCCAGCAGCCCCCCGCAGGTGAACACTGAAGCTTTCTTT; CDR3aa: CASSPPQVNTEAFF
j_gene: TRBJ2-7; v_gene: TRBV7-9; d_gene: TRBD2; abundance: .; CDR3nt: TGTGCCAGCAGCGCCGGACTAGCGGGGAACTCCTACGAGCAGTACTTC; CDR3aa: CASSAGLAGNSYEQYF
j_gene: TRBJ1-2; v_gene: TRBV6-6; d_gene: .; abundance: .; CDR3nt: TGTGCCAGCAGTTACTTAGTGACAGATGGCTACACCTTC; CDR3aa: CASSYLVTDGYTF
j_gene: TRBJ2-1; v_gene: TRBV27; d_gene: .; abundance: few; CDR3nt: TGTGCCAGCAGTTTATCGTGGTACCACAATGAGCAGTTCTTC; CDR3aa: CASSLSWYHNEQFF
j_gene: TRBJ2-1; v_gene: TRBV13; d_gene: .; abundance: few; CDR3nt: TGTGCCAGCAGCTCCGACAGTAGCTCCTACAATGAGCAGTTCTTC; CDR3aa: CASSSDSSSYNEQFF
j_gene: TRBJ2-1; v_gene: TRBV5-6; d_gene: TRBD2; abundance: .; CDR3nt: TGTGCCAGCAGCTTGGCAGCGGGGGGCCCCTACAATGAGCAGTTCTTC; CDR3aa: CASSLAAGGPYNEQFF
j_gene: TRBJ1-1; v_gene: TRBV7-2; d_gene: .; abundance: .; CDR3nt: TGTGCCAGCAGCTTATCGACAGCGCTTAACAGGAACACTGAAGCTTTCTTT; CDR3aa: CASSLSTALNRNTEAFF
j_gene: TRBJ1-5; v_gene: TRBV7-9; d_gene: TRBD1; abundance: once; CDR3nt: TGTGCCAGCAGCATCCCGGGGGACAGGTTGGATAGCAATCAGCCCCAGCATTTT; CDR3aa: CASSIPGDRLDSNQPQHF
j_gene: TRBJ1-1; v_gene: TRBV2; d_gene: TRBD1; abundance: .; CDR3nt: TGTGCCAGCAGTCCACATGTGGGACAGGGAGACGCTGAAGCTTTCTTT; CDR3aa: CASSPHVGQGDAEAFF
j_gene: TRBJ1-5; v_gene: TRBV5-6; d_gene: .; abundance: .; CDR3nt: TGTGCCAGCAGCCGCGGGAGGGAGCCCCAGCATTTT; CDR3aa: CASSRGREPQHF
j_gene: TRBJ2-7; v_gene: TRBV11-1; d_gene: .; abundance: .; CDR3nt: TGTGCCAGCAGCCCGGACCGGTACCCCTACGAGCAGTACTTC; CDR3aa: CASSPDRYPYEQYF
j_gene: TRBJ1-6; v_gene: TRBV9; d_gene: .; abundance: .; CDR3nt: TGTGCCAGCAGCGTAGATGGCTCCTATAATTCACCCCTCCACTTT; CDR3aa: CASSVDGSYNSPLHF
j_gene: TRBJ2-7; v_gene: TRBV5-6; d_gene: .; abundance: .; CDR3nt: TGTGCCAGCAGCTTCGGCCCGCTGGCCGAGCAGTACTTC; CDR3aa: CASSFGPLAEQYF
j_gene: TRBJ2-1; v_gene: TRBV13; d_gene: TRBD1; abundance: few; CDR3nt: TGTGCCAGCAGCCTAGGGACAGGGAGTAACAATGAGCAGTTCTTC; CDR3aa: CASSLGTGSNNEQFF
j_gene: TRBJ1-5; v_gene: TRBV2; d_gene: .; abundance: .; CDR3nt: TGTGCCAGCAGGAACGGGGGGGAATATCAGCCCCAGCATTTT; CDR3aa: CASRNGGEYQPQHF